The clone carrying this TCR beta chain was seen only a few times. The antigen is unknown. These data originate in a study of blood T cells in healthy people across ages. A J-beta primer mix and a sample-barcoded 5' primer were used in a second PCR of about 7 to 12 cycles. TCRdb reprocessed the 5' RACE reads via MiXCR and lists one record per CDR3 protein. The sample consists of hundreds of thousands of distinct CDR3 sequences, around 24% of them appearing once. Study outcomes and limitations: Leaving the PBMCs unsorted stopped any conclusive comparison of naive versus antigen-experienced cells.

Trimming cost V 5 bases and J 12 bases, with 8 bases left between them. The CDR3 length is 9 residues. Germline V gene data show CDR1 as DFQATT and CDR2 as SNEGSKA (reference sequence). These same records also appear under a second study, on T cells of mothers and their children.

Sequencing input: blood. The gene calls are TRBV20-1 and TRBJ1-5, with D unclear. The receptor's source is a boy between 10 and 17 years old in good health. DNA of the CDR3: TGCAGTGCTGGCGGGCTCCAGCATTTT. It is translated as CSAGGLQHF.